This record covers a single T cell receptor beta chain. Its specificity is unknown. This record comes from a study of T and B cells in COVID-19 patients. Study-wide results and caveats: CD4+, regulatory T cell, CD8+ and sorted SARS-CoV-2-responsive or tetramer+ T cells were not yet sequenced.

Multiplex PCR with BIOMED2 TRB-A/B primer pools amplified TRB rearrangements. TCRdb processed the multiplex PCR reads anew with MiXCR; each CDR3 protein has one entry. The sample has approximately 26,000 distinct CDR3 sequences, 30% to 35% seen once. Blood genomic DNA input for TRB amplification was about 240-500 ng. The CDR3 contains 14 residues. The V gene lost 2 bases and the J gene lost 5 bases, with 9 bases spanning the gap. Germline CDR1 and CDR2: LGHNA and YSLEER. The receptor was derived from a human donor who had recovered from COVID-19. Material for sequencing was blood. The rearrangement uses TRBV4-3 and TRBJ1-4; TRBD1 is a possible D gene (5 bases). The CDR3 nucleotides read TGCGCCAGCAGCCAAAGGGGCAGGAATGAAAAACTGTTTTTT. Its translation: CASSQRGRNEKLFF.